This entry features one TCR beta chain sequence. Unique molecular identifiers were built into the TCRbeta library. TCRdb independently ran MiXCR on the PCR reads; one entry per CDR3 protein. The table records about 400,000 distinct CDR3 sequences, over 20% of them present only once. The sample is drawn from a study of T-cell reconstitution after alpha-beta-depleted transplantation in children. Trimming removed 3 bases from V and 0 bases from J, with 9 bases in between. The CDR3 totals 14 residues. The germline gives CDR1 DFQATT, CDR2 SNEGSKA (reference sequence). The receptor comes from a human donor who donated a stem cell graft to a child with acute myeloid leukemia. J is TRBJ2-1 and V is TRBV20-1; D ambiguous. The sample here was PBMCs from the stem cell graft donor, taken from the stem cell graft. The CDR3 reads CSASSDGSYNEQFF. The CDR3 nucleotides read TGCAGTGCTAGCTCGGACGGCTCCTACAATGAGCAGTTCTTC.